This entry features one TCR beta chain sequence. Its antigen is not known. This sample is part of a study of vaccination and CD4 T cells after COVID-19. Study background: Participants were vaccinated with two doses, given as either BNT162b2 or mRNA-1273 vaccine. Investigators stimulated cells with overlapping spike peptides drawn from SARS-CoV-2, HCoV-NL63, HCoV-OC43 and HCoV-229E. Treatment of control cultures consisted of a CEFX pool, an HIV-1 Nef pool, or no peptide.

Trimming shortened V by 7 bases and J by 5 bases, and 21 bases separated the two germline ends. Germline assignment: CDR1 MNHNS and CDR2 SASEGT. The CDR3 runs to 16 residues. Treatment indicated: roughly 10-day PBMC culture with coronavirus spike peptide pools or control peptides (ViraFEST assay). With the Oncomine TCR Beta short-read assay, DNA from cultured CD4+ T cells was sequenced. TCRdb ran MiXCR on the PCR reads and lists one entry per CDR3 protein. The sample consists of nearly 20,000 distinct CDR3 sequences, 80% to 85% of them appearing once. The rearrangement uses TRBV6-1 and TRBJ2-1; D perhaps matches TRBD2 (6 bases). Sample: CD4+ T cells from blood, cultured in vitro, taken after SARS-CoV-2 vaccination. The clonotype comes from a human donor who received a COVID-19 vaccine. The DNA of the CDR3 is TGTGCCAGCAAAAAAGGGAGGCGCCCAGCCAACAATGAGCAGTTCTTC. It translates to CASKKGRRPANNEQFF.